What follows is one T cell receptor beta chain and its context. Which antigen it targets is not known. Per-nucleotide qualities are absent, and no much larger clonotype sits a single base away. This specimen belongs to a study of Ad26.COV2.S vaccination and SARS-CoV-2 variants (dated by TCRdb to about 2021). Background for the entire study: Vaccine-arm donors were drawn from COV1001, a multicentre, randomized, double-blind, placebo-controlled phase I-IIa trial of Ad26.COV2.S in healthy adults. A total of around 32 samples were included in the TCR-sequenced set, comprising roughly 19 Ad26.COV2.S vaccine recipients, 5 placebo recipients and 8 SARS-CoV-2 convalescent individuals. Ad26.COV2.S was administered intramuscularly at 5 x 10^10 or 1 x 10^11 viral particles, either as a single shot or as two shots given 56 days apart. Blinding of investigators to trial group allocation was maintained during experiments and outcome assessment. The specificity and breadth of SARS-CoV-2-reactive T cell receptors after Ad26.COV2.S vaccination were assessed by TCRbeta repertoire sequencing. Participants in the trial were split at random into five groups of five each, receiving low-dose or high-dose Ad26.COV2.S once or twice, or else placebo on both occasions. Overall results and qualifications from the work: It was noted by the authors that total T cell responses may have been underestimated by the TCR breadth and depth analyses. Higher spike-specific TCR breadth was observed in Ad26.COV2.S recipients than in placebo recipients (P = 0.0014). After vaccination, spike-specific CD8+ and CD4+ T cell responses were reported to show substantial breadth. The study was not powered to compare responses between vaccine doses or regimens. Vaccine and placebo recipients had comparable non-spike TCR breadth, which fits with the vaccine containing only spike.

The immunoSEQ Assay was the method used to sequence TCRbeta CDR3 regions. After extraction, genomic DNA underwent amplification by bias-controlled multiplex PCR, followed by high-throughput sequencing. In the paper's pipeline: To quantify the absolute abundance of every unique TCRbeta CDR3 region, sequences were collapsed and filtered. T cell fraction was estimated by normalization of TCRbeta template counts to usable DNA, with usable DNA being measured through amplification of reference genes present in all nucleated cells. Repertoire TCRs were annotated as SARS-CoV-2-specific by exact matching of V gene, CDR3 amino acid sequence and J gene to a known reactive TCR set. The reference SARS-CoV-2 TCR set was derived from MIRA and filtered for enrichment in COVID-19-positive ImmuneCODE repertoires, a step that removed public or cross-reactive TCRs. Drawing on the MIRA antigens, annotated TCRs were analysed further at the level of specific ORF or position within ORF. Breadth was defined as annotated unique rearrangements over total unique productive rearrangements; depth was the summed frequency of those rearrangements. Group comparisons of TCR breadth used two-sided Wilcoxon rank-sum tests. TCRdb carries this immuneACCESS record with in-frame sequences only. Its versions omit some clonotypes, under half of them owing to an unresolved V gene in the studies checked, with the rest unexplained. V, J and clone size are those of that table, while D and trimming were read from the DNA. This sample has roughly 420,000 clones in its table, and about 88% of those were observed once. Roughly 2.5% of the sample lies in the top ten.

The treatment or condition label, read with the paper, signifies: over 15 received Ad26.COV2.S at low or high dose, single or two shots; about 5 received placebo; per-sample allocation not given. For vaccine and placebo recipients, the sequenced repertoires came from samples collected on day 63 after the first injection. Cohort 1b enrolled some 25 adults aged 18-55 years at a single site in Boston, USA, between 29 July and 7 August 2020. As a vaccine, Ad26.COV2.S was a replication-incompetent adenovirus type 26 vector that expressed a prefusion-stabilized SARS-CoV-2 spike protein derived from the original Wuhan strain. The junction carries 6 bases between V and J, which are trimmed by 3 bases and 0 bases respectively. From the cysteine up to the phenylalanine, the CDR3 has a length of 13 residues. Only CDR3 DNA is held: 39 bases, read in frame from base 1. As encoded in the germline V gene (reference sequence), CDR1 is SGHNT while CDR2 is YYREEE.

This chain joins TRBV5-4 to TRBJ1-1; confidence is insufficient to name the D gene. Here the sequenced sample was peripheral blood, taken in a trial of Ad26.COV2.S vaccine versus placebo. The TCR was taken from a person between 18 and 59 years old who received the Ad26.COV2.S COVID-19 vaccine or a placebo. The CDR3 region reads CASSWAVNTEAFF. The bases read TGTGCCAGCAGCTGGGCGGTGAACACTGAAGCTTTCTTT.